The 19 T cell receptor beta chains in this list originate from one sample, sequenced in a study of blood T cells in healthy people across ages. Combining a sample-barcoded 5' primer with a J-beta primer mix, a second PCR ran for about 6 to 11 cycles. Using its own MiXCR run on the 5' RACE reads, TCRdb lists one record per CDR3 protein. Of 700,000 to 1,000,000 distinct CDR3 sequences listed, around 42% are singletons. Input material: blood. The receptors were sampled from a man aged 60-69 years in good health.

V gene TRBV27 combines with J gene TRBJ1-2; D is unclear. In germline, CDR1 is MNHEY, CDR2 SMNVEV (reference sequence). Trimming stripped 3 bases from V and 10 bases from J, with 15 bases between. The CDR3 length is 13 residues. CDR3 region: CASSFRAGTDYTF. CDR3 DNA sequence: TGTGCCAGCAGTTTCCGAGCCGGCACAGACTACACCTTC.

This clonotype was counted only a few times. This chain connects TRBV5-1 to TRBJ2-2; D gene unclear. The CDR3 has 14 amino acids. V shed 0 bases and J shed 3 bases, with 6 bases lying between them. Germline V lookup: CDR1 SGHRS, CDR2 YFSETQ. DNA for the CDR3: TGCGCCAGCAGCTTGGCCTTGGACACCGGGGAGCTGTTTTTT. It is translated as CASSLALDTGELFF.

The V gene is TRBV6-2 or TRBV6-3, the J gene TRBJ1-4; the D gene is possibly TRBD1 (6 bases). In germline, CDR1 is MNHEY, CDR2 SVGEGT. The CDR3 length is 16 residues. Trimming took 6 bases from V and 6 from J, leaving 20 bases between them. CDR3 loop: CASRLQGQNRHEKLFF. CDR3 sequence (DNA): TGTGCCAGCAGACTACAGGGACAAAATCGTCATGAAAAACTGTTTTTT.

This clonotype has just a few counts. The V gene is TRBV20-1, the J gene TRBJ2-3; D is possibly TRBD1 or TRBD2 (5 bases each). Germline CDR1 and CDR2: DFQATT and SNEGSKA (reference sequence). The CDR3 consists of 14 residues. V was trimmed by 7 bases and J by 4 bases, leaving 18 bases between them. The CDR3 is CSGSGGAHADTQYF. The CDR3 DNA follows: TGCAGTGGAAGCGGTGGGGCACACGCAGATACGCAGTATTTT.

The chain links TRBV12-3 or TRBV12-4 to TRBJ2-3; D may be TRBD2 (6 bases). This CDR3 has 15 residues. V lost 3 bases and J 3 bases, leaving 13 bases between the germline ends. The CDR3 reads CASSFGTLETDTQYF. The CDR3 bases are TGTGCCAGCAGTTTTGGGACTTTGGAAACAGATACGCAGTATTTT.

This chain links TRBV5-1 with TRBJ2-7, with TRBD2 matching 12 bases. The CDR3 is 15 residues long. Per germline, CDR1 SGHRS and CDR2 YFSETQ. With 3 bases clipped from V and 7 bases from J, the junction kept 8 bases outside the gene matches. The CDR3 loop is CASSSGLAGMGEQYF. In DNA, the CDR3 is TGCGCCAGCAGCTCTGGACTAGCGGGGATGGGAGAGCAGTACTTC.

A few counts support this clonotype. This chain links TRBV7-9 with TRBJ2-1; the match to TRBD1 covers 10 bases. Germline CDR1 reads SEHNR; CDR2 reads FQNEAQ (reference sequence). CDR3 length equals 18 residues. V trimming: 0 bases; J trimming: 9 bases; junction bases outside the gene matches: 14. The CDR3 bases are TGTGCCAGCAGCTTAGCCAAAACCGGACAGGGGGGCCTTACTGAGCAGTTCTTC. Protein: CASSLAKTGQGGLTEQFF.

This clonotype came up once. The gene calls are TRBV29-1 and TRBJ2-4, with D tentatively TRBD1 or TRBD2 (5 bases each). The closer fit of TRBJ2-7 to the DNA end suggests the J call may be wrong. This CDR3 is 12 amino acids long. Germline CDR1 and CDR2: SQVTM and ANQGSEA. The CDR3 DNA reads TGCAGCGTTAGTAAGGGGAGCTACGAGCAGTACTTC. Protein product: CSVSKGSYEQYF.

The chain employs TRBV7-2 and TRBJ2-7, with D possibly matching TRBD1 (6 bases). The CDR3 covers 14 residues. Germline CDR1 is SGHTA and CDR2 is FQGNSA. V was clipped by 5 bases and J by 2 bases, with 13 bases between them. For the CDR3, the DNA is TGTGCCAGCAGCGAAGACAGGAACCCCTACGAGCAGTACTTC. This codes for CASSEDRNPYEQYF.

This clonotype was picked up a small number of times. The chain carries TRBV3-1 and TRBJ2-5, with 13 nucleotides matching TRBD2. After removal of 4 bases from V and 7 bases from J, the junction contained 9 bases not matched to a gene. The CDR3 is 16 amino acids. CDR1 is LGHDT and CDR2 is YNNKEL in the germline V gene (reference sequence). In DNA, the CDR3 is TGTGCCAGCAGCCTTCGGACTAGCGGGGGTCCTGGGACCCAGTACTTC. This codes for CASSLRTSGGPGTQYF.

The V and J genes are TRBV15 and TRBJ1-1, with D unresolved. In germline, CDR1 is LNHNV, CDR2 YYDKDF (reference sequence). Trimming removed 0 bases at V and 5 bases at J, with 16 bases between. The CDR3 consists of 16 residues. CDR3 in DNA: TGTGCCACCAGCAGAGATTCAGACCCTGTTGGGACTGAAGCTTTCTTT. This encodes CATSRDSDPVGTEAFF. Full variable domain (outside the CDR3, taken from reference TRBV15 and TRBJ1-1): DAMVIQNPRYQVTQFGKPVTLSCSQTLNHNVMYWYQQKSSQAPKLLFHYYDKDFNNEADTPDNFQSRRPNTSFCFLDIRSPGLGDTAMYLCATSRDSDPVGTEAFFGQGTRLTVV.

CDR3: CAWGTRYSPYEQYF. For the CDR3, the DNA is TGTGCCTGGGGGACACGGTATTCCCCCTACGAGCAGTACTTC. The V gene is TRBV30, the J gene TRBJ2-7, with D possibly TRBD1 on 6 matching bases. This CDR3 comprises 14 residues. Deletions cut 5 bases from V and 2 bases from J, with 16 bases between. The germline V gene has CDR1 GTSNPN and CDR2 SVGIG (reference sequence).

In this sample, this clonotype turned up a few times. The chain joins TRBV14 to TRBJ2-3; TRBD2 matches 7 bases. The CDR3 has 18 residues. With 0 bases clipped from V and 1 base from J, the junction kept 10 bases outside the gene matches. In germline, CDR1 is SGHDN, CDR2 FVKESK. The CDR3, as DNA: TGTGCCAGCAGCCAAGATTGGGGAACGGGGGGTGGCACAGATACGCAGTATTTT. It specifies CASSQDWGTGGGTDTQYF.

The V call is TRBV7-9, the J call TRBJ2-1; D ambiguous. In germline, CDR1 is SEHNR, CDR2 FQNEAQ (reference sequence). V was clipped by 6 bases and J by 8 bases, with 14 bases between them. The length of the CDR3 is 13 residues. The CDR3 sequence is CASRTHLRDEQFF. Here the CDR3 DNA reads TGTGCCAGCAGGACCCACCTCCGCGATGAGCAGTTCTTC.

The rearrangement uses TRBV12-3 or TRBV12-4 and TRBJ1-5; a weak D match, TRBD1 (5 bases). This CDR3 contains 16 residues. Trimming pared 8 bases from V and 4 bases from J, leaving 21 bases between. For the CDR3, the DNA is TGTGCCAGCGGCAAGGGGAGGGCAGGGCAAAATCAGCCCCAGCATTTT. Its translation: CASGKGRAGQNQPQHF.

This chain uses TRBV25-1 with TRBJ1-6; D unclear. V lost 2 bases to trimming and J lost 10 bases, with 6 bases between them. The CDR3 extends over 12 amino acids. The germline CDR1 and CDR2 sequences are MGHDK and SYGVNS. CDR3 loop: CASSEPGSPLHF. CDR3 coding DNA: TGTGCCAGCAGTGAACCCGGCTCACCCCTCCACTTT.

V is TRBV6-1 and J is TRBJ1-4; D gene unclear. CDR3 length equals 11 residues. From germline, CDR1 is MNHNS and CDR2 SASEGT. The V gene lost 7 bases and the J gene lost 8 bases, with 8 bases spanning the gap. The CDR3 DNA is TGTGCCAGCACGTTCCTGGAAAAACTGTTTTTT. Its translation: CASTFLEKLFF.

This chain uses TRBV28 with TRBJ1-6; 12 bases are shared with TRBD1. Germline V gene lookup returns CDR1 MDHEN and CDR2 SYDVKM. The J segment lost 10 bases and the V segment lost 7 bases, leaving 17 bases of the junction unmatched. The CDR3 totals 18 residues. Here the CDR3 reads CASIPAPGTGGEWSPLHF. The CDR3 nucleotides are TGTGCCAGCATTCCGGCGCCCGGGACAGGGGGCGAGTGGTCACCCCTCCACTTT.

The V gene is TRBV27, the J gene TRBJ2-7; D possibly corresponds to TRBD1 (6 bases). CDR3 length: 12 amino acids. In germline, CDR1 is MNHEY, CDR2 SMNVEV (reference sequence). Trimming stripped 10 bases from V and 1 base from J, with 11 bases between. CDR3 residues: CANRTGSYEQYF. DNA for the CDR3: TGTGCCAACAGAACAGGGTCCTACGAGCAGTACTTC.